This entry concerns a single T cell receptor beta chain. Its specificity is not known. The record originates from a study of vaccination and CD4 T cells after COVID-19. Germline CDR1 is MNHNS and CDR2 is SASEGT. The CDR3 totals 15 residues. Trimming at V came to 4 bases and at J to 11 bases, leaving 10 bases not matched to a gene. The assay that was used to sequence DNA from cultured CD4+ T cells was the Oncomine TCR Beta short-read assay. TCRdb processed the PCR reads anew with MiXCR; each CDR3 protein has one entry. Among approximately 21,000 distinct CDR3 sequences, roughly 45% were seen once, and the ten largest hold 20% to 30%. The treatment was: approximately nine-day PBMC culture with coronavirus spike peptide pools or control peptides (ViraFEST assay).

Specimen: CD4+ T cells from blood, cultured in vitro, collected before SARS-CoV-2 vaccination. V and J are TRBV6-1 and TRBJ1-6, with TRBD1 matching 8 bases. The TCR sequence derives from a human donor who had recovered from COVID-19. The CDR3: CASSARQGKVTPLHF. DNA of the CDR3: TGTGCCAGCAGTGCCCGACAGGGGAAAGTGACACCCCTCCACTTT.